One and the same sample provided the 9 T cell receptor beta chains below, sequenced in a study of a mutant IDH1 vaccine in newly diagnosed glioma. Time point of the sample: week 23, last vaccination. Topical imiquimod accompanied each vaccine dose, which consisted of 300 ug of mutant IDH1 20-mer peptide. Sequencing used immunoSEQ multiplex PCR; TCRdb keeps in-frame clones, though not all of them. The sample includes tens of thousands of clones, 85% seen only once; the top ten take approximately 0.8%. What these receptors recognize is not known. Source: PBMCs, taken from a glioma patient whose treatment included an IDH1 peptide vaccine. All receptors derive from a woman in her forties or fifties with glioma.

The gene calls are TRBV7-3 and TRBJ2-2; D may be TRBD1 or TRBD2 (5 bases each). The V end lost 5 bases, the J end lost 5 bases, and 12 bases lay between the germline ends. In germline, CDR1 is SGHTA, CDR2 FQGTGA. The CDR3 has 14 amino acids. CDR3 nucleotide sequence: TGTGCCAGCAGCCCAGGGACCCGAACCGGGGAGCTGTTTTTT. It yields the protein CASSPGTRTGELFF.

The genes are TRBV18 and TRBJ2-1, with 7 bases that match TRBD1. The CDR3 length is 14 residues. Germline V gives CDR1 KGHSH, CDR2 LQKENI. V shed 3 bases and J 8 bases; nucleotides not matched to a gene: 7. CDR3 protein: CASSPATGTHEQFF. The CDR3, as DNA: TGTGCCAGCTCACCGGCGACAGGGACGCATGAGCAGTTCTTC.

In this sample, this clone turned up a few times. V is TRBV5-1 and J is TRBJ1-2, with TRBD1 identical over 7 bases. V lost 1 base to trimming and J lost 5 bases; unmatched junction nucleotides: 11. Germline V gene data show CDR1 as SGHRS and CDR2 as YFSETQ. The CDR3 totals 16 residues. Here the CDR3 reads CASSLLETGNQYGYTF. In nucleotides, the CDR3 is TGCGCCAGCAGCTTGTTGGAGACAGGGAATCAGTATGGCTACACCTTC.

The chain employs TRBV7-6 and TRBJ1-3, with 7 bases aligning to TRBD1. Looked up from germline, CDR1 is SGHVS and CDR2 is FNYEAQ. The CDR3 consists of 18 residues. Trimming took 3 bases from V and 0 from J; bases not matched to a gene: 11. CDR3 nucleotide sequence: TGTGCCAGCAGCTTGCCCACCGGGACAGCGAGCTCTGGAAACACCATATATTTT. Encoded protein: CASSLPTGTASSGNTIYF.

The J gene is TRBJ2-1, the V gene TRBV7-2; 7 nucleotides agree with TRBD2. This CDR3 has 15 amino acids. Germline V gene data show CDR1 as SGHTA and CDR2 as FQGNSA. The J segment lost 3 bases and the V segment lost 5 bases, leaving 7 bases of the junction unmatched. The CDR3 DNA follows: TGTGCCAGCAGCCGGGACTACCAATTCTACAATGAGCAGTTCTTC. Translated, it gives CASSRDYQFYNEQFF.

This rearrangement joins TRBV15 to TRBJ2-1; 8 bases fit TRBD2. The CDR3 is 15 residues long. Unmatched junction bases numbered 7, after V lost 4 bases and J lost 5 bases. CDR1 and CDR2 from the germline V gene are LNHNV and YYDKDF (reference sequence). The CDR3: CATSTPRGGDNEQFF. The CDR3 DNA follows: TGTGCCACCAGCACCCCCCGGGGGGGAGACAATGAGCAGTTCTTC.

The chain has TRBV2 and TRBJ2-7; D is unresolved. Germline CDR1 and CDR2: SNHLY and FYNNEI. V lost 7 bases, J lost 1 base, and 14 bases lay in between. This CDR3 is 14 amino acids long. CDR3 residues: CASTSSPLSYEQYF. CDR3 DNA: TGTGCCAGCACAAGCAGTCCCCTTTCCTACGAGCAGTACTTC. Filled out from reference TRBV2 and TRBJ2-7, the complete variable domain reads EPEVTQTPSHQVTQMGQEVILRCVPISNHLYFYWYRQILGQKVEFLVSFYNNEISEKSEIFDDQFSVERPDGSNFTLKIRSTKLEDSAMYFCASTSSPLSYEQYFGPGTRLTVT.

The chain uses TRBV29-1 and TRBJ2-5; TRBD1 might be the D (5 bases). The CDR3 runs 14 residues. V lost 1 base, J lost 5 bases, and 14 bases lay in between. Germline CDR1 and CDR2: SQVTM and ANQGSEA. The CDR3 nucleotides are TGCAGCGTTGAAGGACAGTTTCGTAGGGAGACCCAGTACTTC. It yields the protein CSVEGQFRRETQYF.

The J gene is TRBJ1-1, the V gene TRBV27; no clear D gene. The CDR3 sequence is 14 residues long. Trimming took 5 bases from V and 5 from J, leaving 15 bases between them. CDR1 MNHEY and CDR2 SMNVEV come from the germline V gene (reference sequence). CDR3 sequence reads: CASSLNGMGTEAFF. In DNA, the CDR3 is TGTGCCAGCAGTCTAAACGGAATGGGGACTGAAGCTTTCTTT.